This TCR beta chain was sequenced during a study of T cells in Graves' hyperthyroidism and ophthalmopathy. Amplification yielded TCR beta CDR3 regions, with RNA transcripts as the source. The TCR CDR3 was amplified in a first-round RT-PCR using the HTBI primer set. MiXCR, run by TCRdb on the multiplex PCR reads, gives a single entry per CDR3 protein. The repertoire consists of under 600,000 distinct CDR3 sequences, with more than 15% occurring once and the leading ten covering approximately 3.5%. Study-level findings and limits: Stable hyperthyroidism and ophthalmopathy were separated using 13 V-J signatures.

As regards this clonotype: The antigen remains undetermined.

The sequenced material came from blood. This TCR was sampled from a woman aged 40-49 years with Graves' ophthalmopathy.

CDR3: CASSIGQTNIQYF. CDR3 bases: TGTGCCAGCAGTATCGGACAGACAAACATTCAGTACTTC. V usage is TRBV12-3 or TRBV12-4 and J usage is TRBJ2-4, with a possible D match to TRBD1 (6 bases). The CDR3 runs to 13 residues. Trimming took 5 bases from V and 6 from J, leaving 11 bases between them.